One T cell receptor (beta chain) is described in this entry. CDR1 and CDR2 from the germline V gene are LNHDA and SQIVND (reference sequence). V lost 10 bases, J lost 5 bases, and 15 bases lay in between. This CDR3 is built from 12 residues. This sample was included in a study of cytomegalovirus exposure and HLA in healthy donors. Amplification used 60 Vbeta primers and 13 Jbeta primers. Sequencing used immunoSEQ multiplex PCR; TCRdb keeps in-frame clones, though not all of them. The sample has around 72,000 clones; roughly 79% are singletons. The material sequenced was PBMCs. This TCR derives from a man over 45 in good health and CMV-seronegative. The chain is built from TRBV19 and TRBJ2-7; weak D call: TRBD1 (6 bases). In DNA, the CDR3 is TGTGCCACCTATGGTCAGGGGAACGAGCAGTACTTC. This encodes CATYGQGNEQYF.